This T cell receptor (beta chain) was sequenced during a study of blood T cell repertoires in COVID-19. Some clones are missing from TCRdb's copy, which holds only in-frame ones; the method was immunoSEQ multiplex PCR. The sample has around 57,000 clones, roughly nine tenths seen once. The V and J ends lost 8 bases and 5 bases respectively, with 26 bases between them. The germline gives CDR1 PRHDT, CDR2 FYEKMQ (reference sequence). This CDR3 region has 17 residues. The chain uses TRBV13 and TRBJ2-3, with D perhaps matching TRBD1 (6 bases). The source of this sequence is a woman of 80 years or more with COVID-19, enrolled during active disease. Sequencing was done on a sample of peripheral blood. The CDR3 sequence: CASGLSSVTGGRDTQYF. The CDR3 DNA follows: TGTGCCAGCGGACTTTCTTCGGTGACAGGTGGAAGAGATACGCAGTATTTT.